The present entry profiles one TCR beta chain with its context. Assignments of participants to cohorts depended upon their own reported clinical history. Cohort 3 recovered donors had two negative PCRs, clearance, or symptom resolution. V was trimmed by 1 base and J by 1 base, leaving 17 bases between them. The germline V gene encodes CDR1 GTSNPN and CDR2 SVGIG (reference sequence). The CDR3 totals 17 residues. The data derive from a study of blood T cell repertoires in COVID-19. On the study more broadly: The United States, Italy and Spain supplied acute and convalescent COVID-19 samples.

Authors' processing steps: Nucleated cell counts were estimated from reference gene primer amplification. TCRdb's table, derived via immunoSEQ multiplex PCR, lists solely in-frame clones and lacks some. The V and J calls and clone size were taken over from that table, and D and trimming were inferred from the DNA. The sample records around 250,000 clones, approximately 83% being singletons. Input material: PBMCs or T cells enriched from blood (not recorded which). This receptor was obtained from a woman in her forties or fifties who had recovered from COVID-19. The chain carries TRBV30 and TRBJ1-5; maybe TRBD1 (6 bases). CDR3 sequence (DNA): TGTGCCTGGAGTGGGGGTACAGGGCAGGGAAGCAATCAGCCCCAGCATTTT. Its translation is CAWSGGTGQGSNQPQHF.